Listed below are T cell receptor beta chains from one sample, sequenced in a study of blood T cell repertoires in COVID-19. The assay was immunoSEQ multiplex PCR, and TCRdb's table has in-frame clones only and misses some. The table lists about 210,000 clones, about 88% of them singletons. The specimen sequenced was peripheral blood. Source of these receptors: a man between 65 and 80 years old with acute or convalescent COVID-19. Both conserved end residues are part of each CDR3.

TRBV2,TRBJ1-1,CASGGNRFNTEAFF
TRBV4-2,TRBJ1-3,CASSRSFDRGYTIYF
TRBV7-2,TRBJ1-5,CASSTGQGNQPQHF
TRBV27,TRBJ2-7,CASSRTGEHYEQYF
TRBV2,TRBJ2-1,CASIRWTSGSGSYNEQFF
TRBV21-1,TRBJ2-1,CASQRDYRQVSSYNEQFF
TRBV7-9,TRBJ2-1,CASSSIQGGDTDNEQFF
TRBV10-3,TRBJ1-5,CAISESFGGSEPQHF
TRBV27,TRBJ1-1,CASSFTRRNTEAFF
TRBV7-6,TRBJ2-7,CASSPGDRGYRQYF
TRBV5-1,TRBJ2-5,CASKRTGDSGETQYF
TRBV7-2,TRBJ1-2,CASSSGQGTYGYTF
TRBV18,TRBJ1-2,CASSPQGAAGVNYGYTF
TRBV5-8,TRBJ1-5,CASSLRVPGQPQHF
TRBV3-1/TRBV3-2,TRBJ2-7,CASSPGQGYEQYF
TRBV5-1,TRBJ2-5,CASRPSGQGETQYF